These 32 T cell receptor beta chains originate from one sample sequenced in a study of T cell responses to AZD1222 COVID-19 vaccine (dated by TCRdb to the early 2020s). Interpreted using the paper, the time point label stands for: about 28 days (+/-7) after the second vaccine dose. Library construction relied on the immunoSEQ multiplex PCR assay. This immuneACCESS table, as held by TCRdb, lists in-frame sequences with V and J called but not all clones. Of the missing ones, under half trace to an unresolved V gene in checked studies; the others have no known cause. The table for this sample lists 180,000 or so clones; approximately 93% of them were counted only once. In total, the top ten clones hold less than 2% of the sample. The sample here was peripheral blood, taken 28 days after the second AZD1222 dose. The receptor set was obtained from an adult who received the AZD1222 COVID-19 vaccine.

The rearrangement joins TRBV13 to TRBJ1-4; 7 bases are shared with TRBD1. The CDR3 totals 14 residues. The germline CDR1 and CDR2 sequences are PRHDT and FYEKMQ (reference sequence). V dropped 2 bases and J dropped 8; count of bases not matched to a gene: 5. The CDR3 coding sequence is TGTGCCAGCAGCTTAAGACAGGGTGCGGAAAAACTGTTTTTT. Its protein is CASSLRQGAEKLFF.

The J gene is TRBJ1-1, the V gene TRBV11-2; perhaps TRBD1 as D (6 bases). Germline V gives CDR1 SGHAT, CDR2 FQNNGV. This CDR3 is built from 15 residues. The germline V and J ends were trimmed by 5 bases and 1 base, with 14 bases remaining between them. The DNA for the CDR3 is TGTGCCAGCAGCGGCCGGGGGGGCGCGAACACTGAAGCTTTCTTT. This encodes CASSGRGGANTEAFF. The full variable domain, with the rest looked up from reference TRBV11-2 and TRBJ1-1, is EAGVAQSPRYKIIEKRQSVAFWCNPISGHATLYWYQQILGQGPKLLIQFQNNGVVDDSQLPKDRFSAERLKGVDSTLKIQPAKLEDSAVYLCASSGRGGANTEAFFGQGTRLTVV.

The chain recombines TRBV6-2 or TRBV6-3 with TRBJ1-5; a weak D match, TRBD1 (6 bases). V was shortened by 5 bases and J by 5 bases, with 13 bases between the two germline ends. This CDR3 is 14 amino acids long. Germline assignment: CDR1 MNHEY and CDR2 SVGEGT. The CDR3 reads CASSRAQGHQPQHF. The CDR3 bases are TGTGCCAGCAGTAGGGCCCAGGGGCATCAGCCCCAGCATTTT.

This clone has a single count. This chain joins TRBV4-3 and TRBJ1-6; weak D call: TRBD1 (6 bases). The CDR3 runs to 17 residues. Per the germline V gene, CDR1 is LGHNA and CDR2 is YSLEER. Trimming shortened V by 1 base and J by 6 bases, and 16 bases separated the two germline ends. The CDR3 protein is CASSQGIRQALNSPLHF. As DNA, the CDR3 is TGCGCCAGCAGCCAAGGGATCAGACAGGCCCTTAATTCACCCCTCCACTTT.

This clone was detected only a few times. The gene calls are TRBV12-3 or TRBV12-4 and TRBJ1-2; the D gene is possibly TRBD1 (5 bases). CDR3 size: 12 residues. Trimming pared 9 bases from V and 5 bases from J, leaving 13 bases between. This chain's CDR3 is CASKVEGYGYTF. The CDR3 DNA follows: TGTGCCAGTAAGGTAGAGGGGTATGGCTACACCTTC.

The sample holds one count of this clone. The J gene is TRBJ1-1, the V gene TRBV20-1; perhaps TRBD1 as D (6 bases). Trimming removed 3 bases at V and 0 bases at J, with 8 bases between. CDR3 length: 13 residues. Germline assignment: CDR1 DFQATT and CDR2 SNEGSKA (reference sequence). The DNA for the CDR3 is TGCAGTGCTAGTCGGACAGTGAACACTGAAGCTTTCTTT. Its translation: CSASRTVNTEAFF.

This rearrangement joins TRBV6-5 to TRBJ1-2; 7 bases agree with TRBD1. With 5 bases clipped from V and 5 bases from J, the junction kept 5 bases outside the gene matches. This CDR3 contains 13 residues. Germline-derived CDR1 and CDR2 are MNHEY and SVGAGI. CDR3 in amino acids: CASSTGTEYGYTF. CDR3 DNA sequence: TGTGCCAGCAGTACCGGGACAGAGTATGGCTACACCTTC.

V and J are TRBV28 and TRBJ2-3; tentatively, D is TRBD1 or TRBD2 (5 bases each). Trimming left V 3 bases short and J 2 bases short, with 9 bases between. There are 14 residues in the CDR3. Per the germline V gene, CDR1 is MDHEN and CDR2 is SYDVKM. The CDR3 nucleotides are TGTGCCAGCAGTTTTGGGGGTCCCACAGATACGCAGTATTTT. Protein product: CASSFGGPTDTQYF.

This clone has just one count. The CDR3 sequence: CASSRRLAGGPRNEQYF. CDR3 sequence (DNA): TGTGCCAGCAGTCGCCGACTAGCGGGGGGCCCTCGGAACGAGCAGTACTTC. This chain uses TRBV2 with TRBJ2-7, with TRBD2 matching 13 bases. The CDR3 is 17 residues long. After removal of 5 bases from V and 5 bases from J, the junction contained 12 bases not matched to a gene. Germline V gene data show CDR1 as SNHLY and CDR2 as FYNNEI.

The chain links TRBV9 to TRBJ1-6; D is ambiguous. In germline, CDR1 is SGDLS, CDR2 YYNGEE. Trimming removed 3 bases from V and 9 bases from J, with 10 bases in between. This CDR3 is built from 13 residues. CDR3 in DNA: TGTGCCAGCAGCGCAAGCTCAATTTCACCCCTCCACTTT. Amino acids: CASSASSISPLHF.

The V and J genes are TRBV18 and TRBJ1-1; D is unresolved. Trimming stripped 3 bases from V and 5 bases from J, with 13 bases between. The germline V gene has CDR1 KGHSH and CDR2 LQKENI. This CDR3 spans 14 amino acids. The CDR3 loop is CASSPFRSPTEAFF. For the CDR3, the DNA is TGTGCCAGCTCACCTTTCCGGAGCCCGACTGAAGCTTTCTTT. The full variable domain, completed using reference TRBV18 and TRBJ1-1, is NAGVMQNPRHLVRRRGQEARLRCSPMKGHSHVYWYRQLPEEGLKFMVYLQKENIIDESGMPKERFSAEFPKEGPSILRIQQVVRGDSAAYFCASSPFRSPTEAFFGQGTRLTVV.

This clone has just a few counts. Here the CDR3 reads CASRGQGLVGYTF. In DNA, the CDR3 is TGTGCCAGCAGGGGACAGGGCCTCGTTGGCTACACCTTC. This chain connects TRBV6-5 to TRBJ1-2; TRBD1 matches at 9 bases. V trimming: 6 bases; J trimming: 7 bases; junction bases outside the gene matches: 6. The CDR3 is made up of 13 amino acids. Germline lookup yields CDR1 MNHEY and CDR2 SVGAGI.

The chain couples TRBV19 to TRBJ2-7; D is ambiguous. The CDR3 has 13 residues. V lost 2 bases, J lost 1 base, and 6 bases lay in between. Per the germline V gene, CDR1 is LNHDA and CDR2 is SQIVND (reference sequence). For the CDR3, the DNA is TGTGCCAGTAGTATAAAGGGATCCTACGAGCAGTACTTC. Translating gives CASSIKGSYEQYF.

CDR3 residues: CASSQQPHRGISNEQYF. DNA of the CDR3: TGTGCCAGCAGCCAACAACCCCACAGGGGAATCTCGAACGAGCAGTACTTC. V is TRBV7-3 and J is TRBJ2-7, with 7 bases identical to TRBD1. Germline V gene sequence: CDR1 SGHTA, CDR2 FQGTGA. V lost 5 bases and J lost 5; bases outside the gene matches: 18. This CDR3 spans 17 amino acids.

V is TRBV6-5 and J is TRBJ1-1; maybe TRBD1 (5 bases). This CDR3 is 14 amino acids long. The germline V gene has CDR1 MNHEY and CDR2 SVGAGI. The V and J ends lost 0 bases and 4 bases respectively, with 9 bases between them. The CDR3 region has the DNA TGTGCCAGCAGTTACTCCGGGGGGTTCACTGAAGCTTTCTTT. Protein: CASSYSGGFTEAFF.

This chain uses TRBV7-8 with TRBJ2-1; a possible D gene is TRBD2 (5 bases). V lost 5 bases, J lost 0 bases, and 14 bases lay in between. CDR1 and CDR2 (germline): SGHVS, FQNEAQ. The CDR3 loop spans 16 amino acids. This chain's CDR3 is CASSANSESSYNEQFF. As DNA, the CDR3 is TGTGCCAGCAGCGCGAATAGCGAGAGCTCCTACAATGAGCAGTTCTTC.

This clone came up once. The chain uses TRBV19 and TRBJ1-5; 7 bases align to TRBD1. CDR1 LNHDA and CDR2 SQIVND come from the germline V gene (reference sequence). The length of the CDR3 is 15 residues. With 5 bases clipped from V and 6 bases from J, the junction kept 10 bases outside the gene matches. The CDR3 loop reads CASSLWTGGVQPQHF. Here the CDR3 DNA reads TGTGCCAGTAGTCTTTGGACAGGAGGGGTTCAGCCCCAGCATTTT.

CDR3 coding DNA: TGCGCCAGCAGCTTGTCAGGGGGCGATGGCTACACCTTC. Encoded protein: CASSLSGGDGYTF. The chain links TRBV5-1 to TRBJ1-2; 8 bases agree with TRBD1. The V segment lost 1 base and the J segment 6 bases; nucleotides outside the gene matches: 2. The germline gives CDR1 SGHRS, CDR2 YFSETQ. This CDR3 has 13 residues.

The chain is built from TRBV9 and TRBJ2-5; TRBD2 agrees at 9 bases. CDR1 and CDR2 (germline): SGDLS, YYNGEE. CDR3 length equals 17 residues. J gave up 5 bases and V 0 bases, and 11 bases lay outside the gene matches. The CDR3 is CASSVALAGGKLETQYF. The DNA of the CDR3 is TGTGCCAGCAGCGTAGCGTTGGCGGGAGGGAAATTGGAGACCCAGTACTTC.

This chain uses TRBV6-6 with TRBJ2-5; perhaps TRBD1 as D (5 bases). The V end lost 2 bases, the J end lost 4 bases, and 8 bases lay between the germline ends. CDR3 length equals 13 residues. Germline V lookup: CDR1 MNHNY, CDR2 SVGAGI (reference sequence). The DNA of the CDR3 is TGTGCCAGCAGTTACGCCAGGGCAGAGACCCAGTACTTC. Its translation: CASSYARAETQYF.

This sequence joins TRBV19 and TRBJ2-2; possible D gene TRBD2, 5 bases. Germline assignment: CDR1 LNHDA and CDR2 SQIVND (reference sequence). The CDR3 loop spans 13 amino acids. The V and J ends lost 6 bases and 5 bases respectively, with 10 bases between them. The CDR3 region is CASRLVGTGELFF. As DNA, the CDR3 is TGTGCCAGTAGACTAGTTGGGACCGGGGAGCTGTTTTTT.

This clone was recorded once. This chain connects TRBV27 to TRBJ1-3; a weak D match, TRBD1 (5 bases). This CDR3 is built from 17 residues. Trimming pared 5 bases from V and 0 bases from J, leaving 17 bases between. Germline V gene sequence: CDR1 MNHEY, CDR2 SMNVEV (reference sequence). CDR3 bases: TGTGCCAGCAGTCCCCACCTCCGGGGCCCCTCTGGAAACACCATATATTTT. Its translation: CASSPHLRGPSGNTIYF.

This clone was recorded once. J is TRBJ1-1 and V is TRBV7-3, with D possibly TRBD1 on 6 matching bases. In germline, CDR1 is SGHTA, CDR2 FQGTGA. V gave up 2 bases and J gave up 4 bases, with 14 bases separating them. The CDR3 length is 15 residues. The CDR3 spells CASSLVPGAGTEAFF. The CDR3, as DNA: TGTGCCAGCAGCTTAGTCCCGGGGGCCGGCACTGAAGCTTTCTTT.

The chain couples TRBV18 to TRBJ2-1; D call uncertain. The germline V gene has CDR1 KGHSH and CDR2 LQKENI. Trimming left V 5 bases short and J 7 bases short, with 12 bases between. The CDR3 consists of 13 residues. CDR3 protein: CASSIGDLNEQFF. CDR3 DNA: TGTGCCAGCTCAATCGGCGACTTGAATGAGCAGTTCTTC.

The chain joins TRBV18 to TRBJ1-5; 9 bases map to TRBD1. The CDR3 is 13 residues long. V shed 4 bases, J shed 7 bases, and the junction held 2 bases outside the gene matches. CDR1 is KGHSH, CDR2 LQKENI, per germline. CDR3 nucleotides: TGTGCCAGCTCACGGACAGGGGACCAGCCCCAGCATTTT. It is translated as CASSRTGDQPQHF.

The chain recombines TRBV5-1 with TRBJ1-6; a possible D gene is TRBD1 (5 bases). The CDR3 runs to 15 residues. The V gene's germline CDR1 is SGHRS and CDR2 YFSETQ. V was clipped by 0 bases and J by 9 bases, with 13 bases between them. The chain's CDR3 is CASSLVPGSGSPLHF. The CDR3 DNA reads as TGCGCCAGCAGCTTGGTCCCAGGGTCTGGTTCACCCCTCCACTTT.

The chain carries TRBV3-1 (or the pseudogene TRBV3-2) and TRBJ1-2; D not resolved. In germline, CDR1 is LGHDT, CDR2 YNNKEL (reference sequence). This CDR3 contains 14 residues. The V and J ends lost 5 bases and 2 bases respectively, with 12 bases between them. CDR3: CASSSYGQNYGYTF. The CDR3 coding sequence is TGTGCCAGCAGCTCCTACGGGCAGAACTATGGCTACACCTTC.

The chain employs TRBV6-5 and TRBJ2-7; 9 bases fit TRBD1. Looked up from germline, CDR1 is MNHEY and CDR2 is SVGAGI. J gave up 5 bases and V 7 bases, and 9 bases lay outside the gene matches. The CDR3 spans 14 residues. The CDR3 here is CASNPRDRVNEQYF. The CDR3 DNA is TGTGCCAGCAACCCACGGGACAGGGTAAACGAGCAGTACTTC.

The V gene is TRBV11-2, the J gene TRBJ2-1; 10 bases map to TRBD2. In germline, CDR1 is SGHAT, CDR2 FQNNGV. V was pared by 4 bases and J by 1 base, with 1 base of the junction left unmatched. The CDR3 contains 15 residues. The DNA of the CDR3 is TGTGCCAGCAGCTCGACTAGCGGGTCCTACAATGAGCAGTTCTTC. Translating gives CASSSTSGSYNEQFF.

This chain links TRBV30 with TRBJ1-2; D gene unclear. With 0 bases removed from V and 5 bases from J, the gap between germline ends came to 10 bases. The length of the CDR3 is 13 residues. Germline loops: CDR1 GTSNPN, CDR2 SVGIG (reference sequence). The chain's CDR3 is CAWSVTVGYGYTF. CDR3 DNA: TGTGCCTGGAGTGTAACAGTGGGGTATGGCTACACCTTC.

The rearrangement uses TRBV19 and TRBJ1-3; no reliable D call. CDR1 LNHDA and CDR2 SQIVND come from the germline V gene (reference sequence). V was pared by 8 bases and J by 0 bases, with 11 bases between. This CDR3 region has 14 residues. Here the CDR3 DNA reads TGTGCCAGTTGCCTGGGCCGCTCTGGAAACACCATATATTTT. Translation: CASCLGRSGNTIYF.

The rearrangement links TRBV4-3 to TRBJ2-5; D remains ambiguous. The CDR3 spans 14 residues. The germline CDR1 and CDR2 sequences are LGHNA and YSLEER. V lost 0 bases to trimming and J lost 3 bases, with 8 bases between them. The CDR3 reads CASSQEALEETQYF. In DNA, the CDR3 is TGCGCCAGCAGCCAAGAGGCGTTAGAAGAGACCCAGTACTTC.